Below, one TCR beta chain is given with its context. Antigen: not known. TCRdb re-called the RT-PCR reads with MiXCR, one entry per CDR3 protein. Altogether 290,000 or so distinct CDR3 sequences are present, about 20% being singletons, with the ten largest covering about a tenth. This entry belongs to a study of response to subunit inactivated influenza vaccine. Findings and caveats of the study: New T cells are recruited in small numbers by each seasonal influenza vaccination, according to the authors' suggestion.

The CDR3 consists of 13 residues. The sequence derives from a man aged 45-69 years who received an inactivated influenza vaccine. The rearrangement joins TRBV12-2 to TRBJ2-7; the table names TRBD2, a call not compared with the DNA. TRBV12-2 is assigned pseudogene status. Sequencing used PBMCs from blood, obtained about 20 months after vaccination. The CDR3 reads CASRFGLEYEQYF. The DNA of the CDR3 is TGTGCAAGTCGCTTTGGACTGGAATACGAGCAGTACTTC.